This record looks at one TCR beta chain sequence and its context. Under the authors' procedure: Reference gene primer amplification gave nucleated cell count estimates. The repertoire was sequenced with immunoSEQ multiplex PCR; TCRdb's copy has only in-frame clones and lacks some. From that table come the V and J calls and clone size; the DNA was used to work out D and trimming. This sample has 210,000 or so clones, with approximately 86% found just once. Germline V lookup: CDR1 LNHDA, CDR2 SQIVND (reference sequence). The CDR3 runs to 18 residues. V was pared by 6 bases and J by 0 bases, with 23 bases between. The data were obtained in a study of blood T cell repertoires in COVID-19. Whole-study context: Collection of acute and convalescent COVID-19 samples took place in the United States, Italy and Spain. The analysed material was cDNA or gDNA that came from T cells, B-cell-depleted T cells, or PBMCs.

The rearrangement links TRBV19 to TRBJ1-2, with a weak D call TRBD1 (5 bases). Sequences were obtained from peripheral blood. This clonotype originated in a woman in her 30s with COVID-19, enrolled during active disease. CDR3: CASSPLVGTRETNYGYTF. The CDR3 DNA sequence: TGTGCCAGTAGCCCCCTGGTCGGGACGCGGGAAACTAACTATGGCTACACCTTC.